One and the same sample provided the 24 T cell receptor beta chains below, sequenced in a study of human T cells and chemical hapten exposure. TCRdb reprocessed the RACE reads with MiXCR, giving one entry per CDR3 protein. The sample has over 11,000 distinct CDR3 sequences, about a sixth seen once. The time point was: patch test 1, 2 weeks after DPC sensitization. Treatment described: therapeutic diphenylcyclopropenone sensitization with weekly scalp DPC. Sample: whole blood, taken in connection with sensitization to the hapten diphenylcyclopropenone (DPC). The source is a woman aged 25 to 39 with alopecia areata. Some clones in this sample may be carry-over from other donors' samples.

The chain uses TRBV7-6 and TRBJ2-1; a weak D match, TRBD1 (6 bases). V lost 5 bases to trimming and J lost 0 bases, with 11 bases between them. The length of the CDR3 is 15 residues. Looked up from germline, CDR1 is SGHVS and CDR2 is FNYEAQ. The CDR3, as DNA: TGTGCCAGCAGCCCCGGACAGATCTCCTACAATGAGCAGTTCTTC. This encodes CASSPGQISYNEQFF. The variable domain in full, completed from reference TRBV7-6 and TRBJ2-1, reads GAGVSQSPRYKVTKRGQDVALRCDPISGHVSLYWYRQALGQGPEFLTYFNYEAQQDKSGLPNDRFSAERPEGSISTLTIQRTEQRDSAMYRCASSPGQISYNEQFFGPGTRLTVL.

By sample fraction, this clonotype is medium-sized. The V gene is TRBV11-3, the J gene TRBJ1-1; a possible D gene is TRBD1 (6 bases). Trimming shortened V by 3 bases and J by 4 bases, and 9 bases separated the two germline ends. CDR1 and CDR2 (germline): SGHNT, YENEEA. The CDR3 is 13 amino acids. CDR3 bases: TGTGCCAGCAGCTTGGGGGGCCCCACTGAAGCTTTCTTT. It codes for CASSLGGPTEAFF.

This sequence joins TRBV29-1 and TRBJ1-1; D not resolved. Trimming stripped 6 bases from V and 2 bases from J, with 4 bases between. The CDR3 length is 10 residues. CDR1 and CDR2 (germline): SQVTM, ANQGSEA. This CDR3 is CSVRNTEAFF. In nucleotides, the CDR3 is TGCAGCGTGCGAAACACTGAAGCTTTCTTT.

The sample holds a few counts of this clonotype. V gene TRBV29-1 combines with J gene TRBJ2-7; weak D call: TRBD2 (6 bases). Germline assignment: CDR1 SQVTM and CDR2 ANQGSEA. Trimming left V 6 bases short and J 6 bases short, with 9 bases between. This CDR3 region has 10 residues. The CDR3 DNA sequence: TGCAGCGTGCGGGGAAGCGAGCAGTACTTC. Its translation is CSVRGSEQYF.

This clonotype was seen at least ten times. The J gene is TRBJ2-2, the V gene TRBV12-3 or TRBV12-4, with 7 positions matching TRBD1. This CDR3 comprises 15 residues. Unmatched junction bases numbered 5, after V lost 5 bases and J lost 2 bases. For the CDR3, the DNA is TGTGCCAGCAGTCGTACAGGGGTTAACACCGGGGAGCTGTTTTTT. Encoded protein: CASSRTGVNTGELFF.

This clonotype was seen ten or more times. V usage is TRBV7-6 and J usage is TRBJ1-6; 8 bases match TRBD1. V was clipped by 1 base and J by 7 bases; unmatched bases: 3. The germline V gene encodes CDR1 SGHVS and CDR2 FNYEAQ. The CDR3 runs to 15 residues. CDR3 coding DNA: TGTGCCAGCAGCTTAGGGACAGGGAAGAATTCACCCCTCCACTTT. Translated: CASSLGTGKNSPLHF.

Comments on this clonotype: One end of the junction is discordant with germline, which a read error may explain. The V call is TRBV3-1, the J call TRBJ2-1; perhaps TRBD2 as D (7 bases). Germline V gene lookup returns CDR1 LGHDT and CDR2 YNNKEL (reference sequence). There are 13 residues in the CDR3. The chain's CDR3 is CASSLALEGGRVF. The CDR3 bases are TGTGCCAGCAGCCTTGCACTCGAGGGGGGGAGAGTCTTC.

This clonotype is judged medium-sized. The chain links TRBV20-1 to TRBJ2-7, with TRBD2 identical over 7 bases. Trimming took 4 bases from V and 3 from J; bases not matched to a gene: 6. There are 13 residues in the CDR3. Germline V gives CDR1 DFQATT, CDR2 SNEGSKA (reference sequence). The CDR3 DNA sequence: TGCAGTGCTACCCCCACTAGCGACTACGAGCAGTACGTC. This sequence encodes CSATPTSDYEQYV.

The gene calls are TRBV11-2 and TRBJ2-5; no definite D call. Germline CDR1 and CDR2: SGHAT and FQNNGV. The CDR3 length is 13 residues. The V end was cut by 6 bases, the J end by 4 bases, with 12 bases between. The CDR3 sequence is CASSPPERETQYF. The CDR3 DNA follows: TGTGCCAGCAGTCCGCCGGAACGAGAGACCCAGTACTTC.

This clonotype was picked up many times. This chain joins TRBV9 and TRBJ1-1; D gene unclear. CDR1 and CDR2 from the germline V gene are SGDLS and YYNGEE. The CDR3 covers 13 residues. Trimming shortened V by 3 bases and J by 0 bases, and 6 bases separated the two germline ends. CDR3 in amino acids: CASSGHMNTEAFF. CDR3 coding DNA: TGTGCCAGCAGCGGACACATGAACACTGAAGCTTTCTTT.

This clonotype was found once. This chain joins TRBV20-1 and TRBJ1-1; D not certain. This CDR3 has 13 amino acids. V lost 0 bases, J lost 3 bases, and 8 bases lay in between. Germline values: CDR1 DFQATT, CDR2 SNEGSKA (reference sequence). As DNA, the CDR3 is TGCAGTGCTAGAGAGTTCCAATACACTGAAGCTTTCTTT. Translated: CSAREFQYTEAFF.

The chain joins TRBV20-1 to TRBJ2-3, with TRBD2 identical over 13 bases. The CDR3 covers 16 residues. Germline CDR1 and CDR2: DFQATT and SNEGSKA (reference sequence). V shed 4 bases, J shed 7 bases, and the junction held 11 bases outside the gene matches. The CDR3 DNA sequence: TGCAGTGCTACCACCGGACTAGCGGGAGCTTCGTATACGCAGTATTTT. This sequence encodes CSATTGLAGASYTQYF.

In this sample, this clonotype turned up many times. The CDR3 reads CASSPPGVQPQHF. The CDR3 DNA sequence: TGTGCCAGCAGTCCTCCAGGGGTACAGCCCCAGCATTTT. This chain uses TRBV12-3 or TRBV12-4 with TRBJ1-5; the D gene is possibly TRBD1 (6 bases). V lost 5 bases, J lost 7 bases, and 12 bases lay in between. The CDR3 length is 13 residues.

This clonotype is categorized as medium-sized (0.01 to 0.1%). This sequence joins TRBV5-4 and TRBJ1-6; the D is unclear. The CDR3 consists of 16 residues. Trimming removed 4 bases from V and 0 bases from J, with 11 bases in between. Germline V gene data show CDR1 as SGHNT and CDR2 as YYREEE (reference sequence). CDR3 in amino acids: CASSDIFSSYNSPLHF. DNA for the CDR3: TGTGCCAGCAGCGACATCTTCAGCTCCTATAATTCACCCCTCCACTTT.

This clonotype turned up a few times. The CDR3 bases are TGTGCCAGCAGCCCCTCAGCACTCAGCTCCTACAATGAGCAGTTCTTC. It is translated as CASSPSALSSYNEQFF. The chain employs TRBV9 and TRBJ2-1; D not certain. Germline-derived CDR1 and CDR2 are SGDLS and YYNGEE. The CDR3 is 16 residues long. Trimming removed 4 bases at V and 0 bases at J, with 14 bases between.

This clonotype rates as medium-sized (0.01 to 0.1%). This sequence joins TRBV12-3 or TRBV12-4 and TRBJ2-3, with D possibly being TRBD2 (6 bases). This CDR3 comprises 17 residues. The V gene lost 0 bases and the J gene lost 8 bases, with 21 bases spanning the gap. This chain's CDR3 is CASSLARALWEVGTQYF. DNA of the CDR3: TGTGCCAGCAGTTTAGCGCGGGCCCTGTGGGAGGTTGGTACGCAGTATTTT.

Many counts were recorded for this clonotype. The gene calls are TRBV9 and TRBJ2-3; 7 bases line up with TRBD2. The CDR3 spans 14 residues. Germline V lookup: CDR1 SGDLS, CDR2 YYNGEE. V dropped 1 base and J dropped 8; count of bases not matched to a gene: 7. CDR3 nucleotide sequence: TGTGCCAGCAGCGTAAATAGCGGGCCTACTACGCAGTATTTT. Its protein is CASSVNSGPTTQYF.

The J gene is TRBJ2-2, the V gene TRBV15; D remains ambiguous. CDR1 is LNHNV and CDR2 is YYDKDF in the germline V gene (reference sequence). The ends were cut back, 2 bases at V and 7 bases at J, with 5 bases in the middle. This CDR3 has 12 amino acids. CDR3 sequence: CATSRRNGELFF. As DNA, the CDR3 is TGTGCCACCAGCAGAAGGAACGGGGAGCTGTTTTTT.

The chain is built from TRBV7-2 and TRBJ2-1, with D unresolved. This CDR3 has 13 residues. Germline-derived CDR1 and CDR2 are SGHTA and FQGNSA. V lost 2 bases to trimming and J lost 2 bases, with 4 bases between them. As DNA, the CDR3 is TGTGCCAGCAGCTTACTAGCCTACAATGAGCAGTTCTTC. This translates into CASSLLAYNEQFF.

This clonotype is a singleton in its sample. This CDR3 is CASLYQETQYF. CDR3 bases: TGTGCCAGCTTGTACCAAGAGACCCAGTACTTC. This sequence joins TRBV2 and TRBJ2-5, with D uncertain. The CDR3 sequence is 11 residues long. V lost 8 bases and J 0 bases, leaving 4 bases between the germline ends. CDR1 and CDR2 from the germline V gene are SNHLY and FYNNEI.

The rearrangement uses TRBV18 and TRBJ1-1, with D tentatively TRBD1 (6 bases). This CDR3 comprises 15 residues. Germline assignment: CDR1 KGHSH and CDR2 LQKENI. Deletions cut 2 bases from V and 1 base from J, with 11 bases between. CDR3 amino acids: CASSPSGAKNTEAFF. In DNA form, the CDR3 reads TGTGCCAGCTCACCATCAGGGGCGAAGAACACTGAAGCTTTCTTT.

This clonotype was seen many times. In DNA form, the CDR3 reads TGTGCCAGCAGCACCAGTAATAGGGCGGCTGAAAAACTGTTTTTT. Its protein product is CASSTSNRAAEKLFF. This chain joins TRBV7-2 and TRBJ1-4; D unclear. The V end was cut by 5 bases, the J end by 7 bases, with 17 bases between. Germline lookup yields CDR1 SGHTA and CDR2 FQGNSA. The CDR3 is 15 amino acids. The full variable domain, with the rest looked up from reference TRBV7-2 and TRBJ1-4, is GAGVSQSPSNKVTEKGKDVELRCDPISGHTALYWYRQSLGQGLEFLIYFQGNSAPDKSGLPSDRFSAERTGGSVSTLTIQRTQQEDSAVYLCASSTSNRAAEKLFFGSGTQLSVL.

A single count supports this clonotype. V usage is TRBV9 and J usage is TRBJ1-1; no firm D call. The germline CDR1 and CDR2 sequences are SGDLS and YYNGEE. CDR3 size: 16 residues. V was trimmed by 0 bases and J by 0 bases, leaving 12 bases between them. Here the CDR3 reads CASSVGTDILNTEAFF. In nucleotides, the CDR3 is TGTGCCAGCAGCGTAGGCACGGATATACTGAACACTGAAGCTTTCTTT.

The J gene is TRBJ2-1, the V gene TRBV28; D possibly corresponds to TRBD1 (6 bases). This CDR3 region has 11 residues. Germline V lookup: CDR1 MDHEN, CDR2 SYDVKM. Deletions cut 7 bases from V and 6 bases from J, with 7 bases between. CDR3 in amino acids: CASTRGNEQFF. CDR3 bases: TGTGCCAGCACCAGGGGCAATGAGCAGTTCTTC.